These 3 T cell receptor beta chains came from one sample sequenced in a study of blood T cell repertoires in COVID-19. Assay used: immunoSEQ multiplex PCR; TCRdb lists only in-frame clones, some missing. This table has around 270,000 clones, about 80% appearing once. The sequencing sample was made of peripheral blood. The receptor set was obtained from a person aged 65 to 85 with COVID-19, enrolled during active disease.

The V and J genes are TRBV5-1 and TRBJ2-4, with 7 bases aligning to TRBD1. This CDR3 has 15 residues. V was clipped by 4 bases and J by 5 bases; unmatched bases: 9. CDR1 SGHRS and CDR2 YFSETQ come from the germline V gene. CDR3 sequence reads: CASSSPETGQNIQYF. CDR3 bases: TGCGCCAGCAGCAGCCCCGAGACAGGGCAAAACATTCAGTACTTC.

V gene TRBV29-1 combines with J gene TRBJ1-2, with 10 bases lining up with TRBD1. The junction had 1 base not matched to a gene; V was cut back by 6 bases and J by 6 bases. The germline V gene encodes CDR1 SQVTM and CDR2 ANQGSEA. The CDR3 has 11 residues. The CDR3 sequence is CSVGQGNGYTF. CDR3 nucleotide sequence: TGCAGCGTGGGACAGGGGAATGGCTACACCTTC. Complete variable domain (other parts from reference TRBV29-1 and TRBJ1-2): SAVISQKPSRDICQRGTSLTIQCQVDSQVTMMFWYRQQPGQSLTLIATANQGSEATYESGFVIDKFPISRPNLTFSTLTVSNMSPEDSSIYLCSVGQGNGYTFGSGTRLTVV.

The V call is TRBV28, the J call TRBJ1-3; no firm D call. The V end lost 4 bases, the J end lost 4 bases, and 29 bases lay between the germline ends. The CDR3 totals 20 residues. The germline CDR1 and CDR2 sequences are MDHEN and SYDVKM. CDR3 nucleotide sequence: TGTGCCAGCAGTTCATTTGTTGGCGACAAGTCCACCTCCGGCGGAAACACCATATATTTT. This codes for CASSSFVGDKSTSGGNTIYF.